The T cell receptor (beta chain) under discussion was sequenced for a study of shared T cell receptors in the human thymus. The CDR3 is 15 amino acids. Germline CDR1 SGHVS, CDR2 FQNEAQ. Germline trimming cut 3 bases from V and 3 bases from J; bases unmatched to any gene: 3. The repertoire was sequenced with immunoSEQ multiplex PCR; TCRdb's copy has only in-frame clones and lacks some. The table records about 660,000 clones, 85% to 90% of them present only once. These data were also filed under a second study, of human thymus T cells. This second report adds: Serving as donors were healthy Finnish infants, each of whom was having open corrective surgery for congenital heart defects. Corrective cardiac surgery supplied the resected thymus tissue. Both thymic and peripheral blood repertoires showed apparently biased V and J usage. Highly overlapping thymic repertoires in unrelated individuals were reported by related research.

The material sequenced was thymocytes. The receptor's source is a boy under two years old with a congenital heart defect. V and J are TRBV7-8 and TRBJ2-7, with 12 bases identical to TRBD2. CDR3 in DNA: TGTGCCAGCAGCTTCGGGGGACTAGCGGGCTACGAGCAGTACTTC. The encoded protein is CASSFGGLAGYEQYF.